This T cell receptor beta chain was documented in a study of blood T cell repertoires in COVID-19. Produced via immunoSEQ multiplex PCR; TCRdb's table is partial and in-frame only. The table lists 300,000 to 400,000 clones, under 95% of them singletons. V was cut by 1 base and J by 7 bases, with 13 bases left in between. There are 15 residues in the CDR3. The germline V gene has CDR1 SGHDN and CDR2 FVKESK. The sequencing sample was made of peripheral blood. The gene calls are TRBV14 and TRBJ2-2, with D perhaps matching TRBD2 (5 bases). This receptor was identified in a young woman who had recovered from COVID-19. CDR3 DNA: TGTGCCAGCAGCCAAGTAGTGGGAGAGGACGGGGAGCTGTTTTTT. Protein: CASSQVVGEDGELFF.